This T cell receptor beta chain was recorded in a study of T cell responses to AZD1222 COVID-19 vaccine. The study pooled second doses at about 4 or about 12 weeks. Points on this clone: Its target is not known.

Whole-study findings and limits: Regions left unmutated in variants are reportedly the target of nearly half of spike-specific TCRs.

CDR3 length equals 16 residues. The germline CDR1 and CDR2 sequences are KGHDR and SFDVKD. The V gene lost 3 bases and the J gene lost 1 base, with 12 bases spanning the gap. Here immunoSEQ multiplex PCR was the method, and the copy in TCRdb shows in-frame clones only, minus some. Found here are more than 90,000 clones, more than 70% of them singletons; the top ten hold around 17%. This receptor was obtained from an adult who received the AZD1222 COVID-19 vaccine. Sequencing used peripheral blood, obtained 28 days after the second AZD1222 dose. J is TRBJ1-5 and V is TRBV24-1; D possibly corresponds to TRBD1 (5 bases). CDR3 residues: CATSDAGTSSNQPQHF. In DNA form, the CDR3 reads TGTGCCACCAGTGATGCCGGGACGTCAAGCAATCAGCCCCAGCATTTT.